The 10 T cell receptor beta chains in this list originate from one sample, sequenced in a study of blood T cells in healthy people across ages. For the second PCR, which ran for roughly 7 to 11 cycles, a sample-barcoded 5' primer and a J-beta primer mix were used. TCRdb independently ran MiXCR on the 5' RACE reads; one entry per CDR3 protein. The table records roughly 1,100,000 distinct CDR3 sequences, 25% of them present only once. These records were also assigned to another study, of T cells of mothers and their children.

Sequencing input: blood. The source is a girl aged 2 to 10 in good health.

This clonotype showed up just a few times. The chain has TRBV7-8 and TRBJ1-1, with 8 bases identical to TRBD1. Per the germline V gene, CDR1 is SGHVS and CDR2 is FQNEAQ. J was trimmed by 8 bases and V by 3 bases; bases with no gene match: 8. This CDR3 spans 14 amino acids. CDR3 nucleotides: TGTGCCAGCAGCTTCCCGGGACAGGCTTTCGAAGCTTTCTTT. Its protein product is CASSFPGQAFEAFF. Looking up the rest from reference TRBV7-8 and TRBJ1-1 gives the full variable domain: GAGVSQSPRYKVAKRGQDVALRCDPISGHVSLFWYQQALGQGPEFLTYFQNEAQLDKSGLPSDRFFAERPEGSVSTLKIQRTQQEDSAVYLCASSFPGQAFEAFFGQGTRLTVV.

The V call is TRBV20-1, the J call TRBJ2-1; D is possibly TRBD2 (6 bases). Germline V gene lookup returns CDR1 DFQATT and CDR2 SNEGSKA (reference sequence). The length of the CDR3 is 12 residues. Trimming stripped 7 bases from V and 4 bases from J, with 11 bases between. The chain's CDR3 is CSVPSEYNEQFF. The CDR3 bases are TGCAGTGTCCCTAGCGAGTACAATGAGCAGTTCTTC.

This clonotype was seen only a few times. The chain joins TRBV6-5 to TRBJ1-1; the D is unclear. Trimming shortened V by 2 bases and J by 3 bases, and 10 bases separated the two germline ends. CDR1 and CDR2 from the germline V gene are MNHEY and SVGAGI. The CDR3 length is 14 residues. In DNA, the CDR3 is TGTGCCAGCAGTTACGGGCAGGCAGACACTGAAGCTTTCTTT. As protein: CASSYGQADTEAFF.

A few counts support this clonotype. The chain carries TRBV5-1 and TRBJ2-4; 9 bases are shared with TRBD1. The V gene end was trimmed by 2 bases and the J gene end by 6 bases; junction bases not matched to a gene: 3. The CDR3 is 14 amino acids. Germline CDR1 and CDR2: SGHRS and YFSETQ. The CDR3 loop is CASSFVGQGNIQYF. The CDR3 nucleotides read TGCGCCAGCAGCTTTGTGGGACAGGGAAACATTCAGTACTTC.

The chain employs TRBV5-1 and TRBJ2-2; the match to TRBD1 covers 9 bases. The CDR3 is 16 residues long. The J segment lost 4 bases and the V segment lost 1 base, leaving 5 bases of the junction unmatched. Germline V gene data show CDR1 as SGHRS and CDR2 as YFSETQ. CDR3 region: CASSLRTGVGTGELFF. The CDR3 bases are TGCGCCAGCAGCTTGAGGACAGGGGTTGGCACCGGGGAGCTGTTTTTT.

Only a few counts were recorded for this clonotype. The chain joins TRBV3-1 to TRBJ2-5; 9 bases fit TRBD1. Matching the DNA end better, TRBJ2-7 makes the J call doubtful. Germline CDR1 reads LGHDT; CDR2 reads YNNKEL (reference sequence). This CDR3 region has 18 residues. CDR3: CASSQEAGGTGPLYEQYF. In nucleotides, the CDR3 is TGTGCCAGCAGCCAAGAGGCGGGTGGGACAGGGCCTCTCTACGAGCAGTACTTC.

CDR3 protein: CASSSAGGGTDTQYF. In DNA form, the CDR3 reads TGTGCCAGCAGCTCGGCGGGGGGTGGTACAGATACGCAGTATTTT. The chain carries TRBV5-6 and TRBJ2-3; 8 bases map to TRBD2. CDR1 and CDR2 from the germline V gene are SGHDT and YYEEEE. CDR3 length: 15 residues. The V gene end was trimmed by 3 bases and the J gene end by 3 bases; junction bases not matched to a gene: 6.

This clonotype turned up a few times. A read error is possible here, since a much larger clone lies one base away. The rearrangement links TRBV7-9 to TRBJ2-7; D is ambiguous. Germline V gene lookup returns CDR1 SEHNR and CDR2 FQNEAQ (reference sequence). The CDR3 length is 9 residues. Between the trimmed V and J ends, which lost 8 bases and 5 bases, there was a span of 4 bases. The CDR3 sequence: CASGDEQYF. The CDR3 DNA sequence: TGTGCCAGCGGCGACGAGCAGTACTTC.

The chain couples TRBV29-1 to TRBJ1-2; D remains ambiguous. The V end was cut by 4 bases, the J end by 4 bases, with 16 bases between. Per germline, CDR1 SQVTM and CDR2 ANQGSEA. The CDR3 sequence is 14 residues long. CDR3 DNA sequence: TGCAGCGTTGGACGACGTGTAAGCACCTATGGCTACACCTTC. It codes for CSVGRRVSTYGYTF.

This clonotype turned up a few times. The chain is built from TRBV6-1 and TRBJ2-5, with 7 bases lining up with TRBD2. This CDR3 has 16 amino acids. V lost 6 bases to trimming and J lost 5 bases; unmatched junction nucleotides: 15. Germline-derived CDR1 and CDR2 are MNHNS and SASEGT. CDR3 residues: CASSSLSGWGKETQYF. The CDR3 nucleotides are TGTGCCAGCAGCTCTCTTAGCGGGTGGGGGAAGGAGACCCAGTACTTC.